Below, one T cell receptor (beta chain) is given with its context. The sample belongs to a study of technical replicates of blood from four donors. The repertoire was sequenced with immunoSEQ multiplex PCR; TCRdb's copy has only in-frame clones and lacks some. The data contain about 81,000 clones, 75% to 85% of them singletons. The ends lost 6 bases at V and 2 bases at J; junction bases unmatched: 6. The CDR3 has 15 amino acids. Germline CDR1 MNHEY, CDR2 SMNVEV (reference sequence). The rearrangement uses TRBV27 and TRBJ2-3; TRBD1 matches at 9 bases. The sequence was obtained from a human donor in good health. Some clones in this sample may be carry-over from other donors' samples. The sequencing sample was made of PBMCs. The DNA of the CDR3 is TGTGCCAGCAGCCACAGGGGGCGAAACACAGATACGCAGTATTTT. The encoded protein is CASSHRGRNTDTQYF.